This is a list of T cell receptor beta chains from one sample in a study of technical replicates of blood from several donors. Profiled with immunoSEQ multiplex PCR; TCRdb holds only in-frame clones, not every one. The sample holds more than 65,000 clones, over 95% seen once. Specimen: T cells isolated from PBMCs. The receptors come from a human donor in good health. Both conserved end residues are part of each CDR3. A D gene is named only where the DNA matches it firmly. The size field is filled for only some rows; it gives once, few, many or a size class.

size,V,J,D,CDR3,DNA
-,TRBV6-5,TRBJ1-2,-,CASRRPGLLTGGYTF,TGTGCCAGCAGGAGACCGGGACTATTAACGGGGGGCTACACCTTC
-,TRBV11-2,TRBJ2-3,-,CASSLGQLADFYTDTQYF,TGTGCCAGCAGCTTAGGGCAGCTAGCCGACTTTTACACAGATACGCAGTATTTT
-,TRBV19,TRBJ1-5,TRBD1,CASSRTGGNQPQHF,TGTGCCAGTAGTAGGACAGGGGGGAATCAGCCCCAGCATTTT
once,TRBV29-1,TRBJ1-1,-,CSVERQKNTEAFF,TGCAGCGTTGAACGACAGAAAAACACTGAAGCTTTCTTT
-,TRBV5-1,TRBJ1-4,-,CASSKTVTASNEKLFF,TGCGCCAGCAGCAAGACGGTGACAGCTTCTAATGAAAAACTGTTTTTT
-,TRBV13,TRBJ2-7,TRBD1,CASSSSIGDRSSYEQYF,TGTGCCAGCAGCTCCTCCATCGGGGACAGGAGCTCCTACGAGCAGTACTTC
-,TRBV6-1,TRBJ2-1,-,CASQLRTDSYNEQFF,TGTGCCAGCCAGCTCAGGACTGACTCCTACAATGAGCAGTTCTTC
-,TRBV27,TRBJ2-5,TRBD2,CASSLTGRGVQETQYF,TGTGCCAGCAGTTTAACAGGGCGGGGGGTTCAAGAGACCCAGTACTTC
-,TRBV5-1,TRBJ2-1,TRBD1,CASSLIGQGAYNEQFF,TGCGCCAGCAGCTTGATAGGGCAGGGGGCATACAATGAGCAGTTCTTC
-,TRBV4-1,TRBJ1-1,-,CASSQDRARGAKNTEAFF,TGCGCCAGCAGCCAAGATAGGGCTCGGGGGGCCAAGAACACTGAAGCTTTCTTT
once,TRBV5-1,TRBJ2-7,-,CASSLRAGAGSYEQYF,TGCGCCAGCAGCTTGAGGGCAGGGGCCGGGTCCTACGAGCAGTACTTC
-,TRBV5-1,TRBJ2-7,TRBD1,CASSYQGALGEQYF,TGCGCCAGCAGCTACCAGGGGGCCCTCGGCGAGCAGTACTTC
-,TRBV19,TRBJ2-1,-,CASSLVLLSGGEQFF,TGTGCCAGTAGCCTCGTACTATTGTCAGGAGGTGAGCAGTTCTTC
-,TRBV30,TRBJ1-5,-,CAWSEGLYGWQPQHF,TGTGCCTGGAGTGAGGGGCTATATGGCTGGCAGCCCCAGCATTTT
-,TRBV5-1,TRBJ2-3,TRBD2,CASRLRLASGDTQYF,TGCGCCAGCAGGCTGCGACTAGCATCGGGGGATACGCAGTATTTT